This is a list of T cell receptor beta chains from one sample in a study of identical twins. TCRdb reprocessed the 5' RACE reads with MiXCR, giving one entry per CDR3 protein. The sample yields around 250,000 distinct CDR3 sequences, approximately 11% seen once. These data also formed part of another study, on yellow fever vaccine responses in identical twins.

The sample taken for sequencing was memory (CD45RO+) T cells sorted from blood. The source of these receptors is a woman between 18 and 30 years old in good health. Both conserved end residues are part of each CDR3. Each record gives: CDR3 length, J gene, V gene, clone size, D gene, CDR3 DNA, CDR3 protein. A D gene is named only where the DNA matches it firmly. Where a row states a size, it is once, few, many or the class of an expanded clone; other rows omit it.

cdr3_length: 11
j_call: TRBJ1-4
v_call: TRBV2
clone_size: .
d_call: .
cdr3_nt: TGTGCCACACAGGGTGATGAAAAACTGTTTTTT
cdr3_aa: CATQGDEKLFF

cdr3_length: 13
j_call: TRBJ2-5
v_call: TRBV2
clone_size: .
d_call: .
cdr3_nt: TGTGCCAGCAGTAAATACAGACAAGAGACCCAGTACTTC
cdr3_aa: CASSKYRQETQYF

cdr3_length: 15
j_call: TRBJ2-3
v_call: TRBV6-1
clone_size: .
d_call: .
cdr3_nt: TGTGCCAGCAGGTCGGAGAGGTTGGGCACAGATACGCAGTATTTT
cdr3_aa: CASRSERLGTDTQYF

cdr3_length: 14
j_call: TRBJ2-7
v_call: TRBV20-1
clone_size: few
d_call: .
cdr3_nt: TGCAGTGCCAAAGGACAGTCAGGTTACTACGAGCAGTACTTC
cdr3_aa: CSAKGQSGYYEQYF

cdr3_length: 16
j_call: TRBJ2-4
v_call: TRBV12-3/TRBV12-4
clone_size: .
d_call: .
cdr3_nt: TGTGCCAGCAGTCCAACCCCGGGACTAGCCAAAAACATTCAGTACTTC
cdr3_aa: CASSPTPGLAKNIQYF

cdr3_length: 16
j_call: TRBJ2-7
v_call: TRBV7-9
clone_size: many
d_call: TRBD1
cdr3_nt: TGTGCCAGCAGCCAATCCTCCGCAGGGGGCGGCTACGAGCAGTACTTC
cdr3_aa: CASSQSSAGGGYEQYF

cdr3_length: 14
j_call: TRBJ2-2
v_call: TRBV19
clone_size: .
d_call: .
cdr3_nt: TGTGCCAGTACGTGGAGGACGAACACCGGGGAGCTGTTTTTT
cdr3_aa: CASTWRTNTGELFF

cdr3_length: 15
j_call: TRBJ2-3
v_call: TRBV29-1
clone_size: many
d_call: TRBD1
cdr3_nt: TGCAGCGTTGAACCCCGGACAGGGGCCGCGGATACGCAGTATTTT
cdr3_aa: CSVEPRTGAADTQYF

cdr3_length: 15
j_call: TRBJ2-1
v_call: TRBV6-1
clone_size: few
d_call: TRBD1
cdr3_nt: TGTGCCAGCACTCCCCAGGGGGCTGGCGGGGATGAGCAGTTCTTC
cdr3_aa: CASTPQGAGGDEQFF

cdr3_length: 14
j_call: TRBJ1-5
v_call: TRBV6-2/TRBV6-3
clone_size: many
d_call: .
cdr3_nt: TGTGCCAGCAGTTCGTTCGGGGGCAATCAGCCCCAGCATTTT
cdr3_aa: CASSSFGGNQPQHF

cdr3_length: 12
j_call: TRBJ2-2
v_call: TRBV7-9
clone_size: few
d_call: .
cdr3_nt: TGTGCCAGCGGAGTAGGGATGGGGGAGCTGTTTTTT
cdr3_aa: CASGVGMGELFF

cdr3_length: 13
j_call: TRBJ2-7
v_call: TRBV29-1
clone_size: few
d_call: .
cdr3_nt: TGCAGCGTGACCCGGGGTAGCTCCTACGAGCAGTACTTC
cdr3_aa: CSVTRGSSYEQYF

cdr3_length: 14
j_call: TRBJ2-2
v_call: TRBV7-2
clone_size: few
d_call: .
cdr3_nt: TGTGCCAGCAGCTTAGGGCGGGCTCCCGGGGAGCTGTTTTTT
cdr3_aa: CASSLGRAPGELFF

cdr3_length: 16
j_call: TRBJ2-3
v_call: TRBV3-1
clone_size: few
d_call: .
cdr3_nt: TGTGCCAGCAGCCAAGATATATCGGCGCGCGCAGATACGCAGTATTTT
cdr3_aa: CASSQDISARADTQYF

cdr3_length: 16
j_call: TRBJ2-3
v_call: TRBV28
clone_size: .
d_call: TRBD2
cdr3_nt: TGTGCCAGCAGTTTGATGGCTAGCGGGGGGACAGATACGCAGTATTTT
cdr3_aa: CASSLMASGGTDTQYF

cdr3_length: 17
j_call: TRBJ1-5
v_call: TRBV24-1
clone_size: .
d_call: TRBD1
cdr3_nt: TGTGCCACCAGTGATTCAACAACCGGGACAGGGAATCAGCCCCAGCATTTT
cdr3_aa: CATSDSTTGTGNQPQHF

cdr3_length: 14
j_call: TRBJ2-7
v_call: TRBV27
clone_size: few
d_call: .
cdr3_nt: TGTGCCAGCAGTTTATTGGGGGGCGGGTACGAGCAGTACTTC
cdr3_aa: CASSLLGGGYEQYF

cdr3_length: 14
j_call: TRBJ1-1
v_call: TRBV30
clone_size: few
d_call: .
cdr3_nt: TGTGCCTGGAGTCCTGATAGGGTGAACACTGAAGCTTTCTTT
cdr3_aa: CAWSPDRVNTEAFF

cdr3_length: 16
j_call: TRBJ2-3
v_call: TRBV7-2
clone_size: .
d_call: TRBD2
cdr3_nt: TGTGCCAGCAGCTTCGGCGGGGGTGACGGCACAGATACGCAGTATTTT
cdr3_aa: CASSFGGGDGTDTQYF

cdr3_length: 14
j_call: TRBJ2-7
v_call: TRBV4-1
clone_size: few
d_call: .
cdr3_nt: TGCGCCAGCAGCCATCAACAGTGGTCGGGCGAGCAGTACTTC
cdr3_aa: CASSHQQWSGEQYF

cdr3_length: 14
j_call: TRBJ2-7
v_call: TRBV3-1
clone_size: few
d_call: .
cdr3_nt: TGTGCCAGCAGCCAAGCGGGACAACACTACGAGCAGTACTTC
cdr3_aa: CASSQAGQHYEQYF

cdr3_length: 17
j_call: TRBJ2-1
v_call: TRBV7-9
clone_size: many
d_call: .
cdr3_nt: TGTGCCAGCAGCTTAGTGATGCTGGGTGGGGGGCGCGATGAGCAGTTCTTC
cdr3_aa: CASSLVMLGGGRDEQFF

cdr3_length: 11
j_call: TRBJ1-2
v_call: TRBV20-1
clone_size: few
d_call: .
cdr3_nt: TGCAGTGCTAGATTTGGGAATGGCTACACCTTC
cdr3_aa: CSARFGNGYTF

cdr3_length: 14
j_call: TRBJ1-2
v_call: TRBV7-8
clone_size: many
d_call: .
cdr3_nt: TGTGCCAGCAGCCAACAGAGGGACAACTATGGCTACACCTTC
cdr3_aa: CASSQQRDNYGYTF

cdr3_length: 14
j_call: TRBJ1-2
v_call: TRBV12-3/TRBV12-4
clone_size: many
d_call: .
cdr3_nt: TGTGCCAGCAGTACCCGGACGGACTTCTATGGCTACACCTTC
cdr3_aa: CASSTRTDFYGYTF